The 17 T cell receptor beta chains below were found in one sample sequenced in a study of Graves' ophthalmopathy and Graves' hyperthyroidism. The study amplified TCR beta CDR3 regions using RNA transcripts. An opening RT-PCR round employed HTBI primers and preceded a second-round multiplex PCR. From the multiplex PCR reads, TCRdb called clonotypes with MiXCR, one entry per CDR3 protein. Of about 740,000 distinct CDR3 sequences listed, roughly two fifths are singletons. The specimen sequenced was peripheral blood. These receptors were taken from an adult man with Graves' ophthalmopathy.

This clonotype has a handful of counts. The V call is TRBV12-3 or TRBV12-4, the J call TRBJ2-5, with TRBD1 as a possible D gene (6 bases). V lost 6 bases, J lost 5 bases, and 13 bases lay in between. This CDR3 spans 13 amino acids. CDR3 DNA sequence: TGTGCCAGCAGGAACAGGGTGACCGAGACCCAGTACTTC. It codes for CASRNRVTETQYF.

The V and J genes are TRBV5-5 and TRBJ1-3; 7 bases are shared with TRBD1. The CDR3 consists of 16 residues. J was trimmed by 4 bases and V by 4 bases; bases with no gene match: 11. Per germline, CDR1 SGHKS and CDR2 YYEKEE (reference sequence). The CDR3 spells CASSLAPQGTGNTIYF. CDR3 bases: TGTGCCAGCAGCCTTGCCCCACAGGGGACAGGAAACACCATATATTTT.

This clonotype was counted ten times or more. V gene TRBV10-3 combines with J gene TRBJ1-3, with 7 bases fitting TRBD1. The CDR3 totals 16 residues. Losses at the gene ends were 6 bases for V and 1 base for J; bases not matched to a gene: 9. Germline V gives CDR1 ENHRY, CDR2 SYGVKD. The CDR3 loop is CAISLGQVISGNTIYF. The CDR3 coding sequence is TGTGCCATCAGCCTAGGACAGGTTATTTCTGGAAACACCATATATTTT.

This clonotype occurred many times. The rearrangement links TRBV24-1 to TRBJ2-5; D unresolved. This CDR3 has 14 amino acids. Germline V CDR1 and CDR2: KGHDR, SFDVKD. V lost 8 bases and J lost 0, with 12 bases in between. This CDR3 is CATKVFWYQETQYF. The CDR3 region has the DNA TGTGCCACCAAGGTCTTCTGGTACCAAGAGACCCAGTACTTC.

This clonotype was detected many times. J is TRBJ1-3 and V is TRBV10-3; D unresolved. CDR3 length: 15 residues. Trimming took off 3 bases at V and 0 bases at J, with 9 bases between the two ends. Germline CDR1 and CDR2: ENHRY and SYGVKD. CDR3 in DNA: TGTGCCATCAGTGAACCGGGAAACTCTGGAAACACCATATATTTT. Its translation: CAISEPGNSGNTIYF.

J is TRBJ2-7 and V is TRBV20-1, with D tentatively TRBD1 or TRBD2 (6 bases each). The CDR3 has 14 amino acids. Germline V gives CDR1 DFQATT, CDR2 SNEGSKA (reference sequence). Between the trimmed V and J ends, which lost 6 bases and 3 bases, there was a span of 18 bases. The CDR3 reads CSAGYPGALYEQYF. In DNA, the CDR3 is TGCAGTGCGGGGTACCCGGGGGCCCTCTACGAGCAGTACTTC.

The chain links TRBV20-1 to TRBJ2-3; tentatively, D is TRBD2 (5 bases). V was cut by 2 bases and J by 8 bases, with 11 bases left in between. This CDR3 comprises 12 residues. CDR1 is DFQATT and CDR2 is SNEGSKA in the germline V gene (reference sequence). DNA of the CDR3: TGCAGTGCTAGATGGGGAGAGGGTACGCAGTATTTT. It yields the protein CSARWGEGTQYF.

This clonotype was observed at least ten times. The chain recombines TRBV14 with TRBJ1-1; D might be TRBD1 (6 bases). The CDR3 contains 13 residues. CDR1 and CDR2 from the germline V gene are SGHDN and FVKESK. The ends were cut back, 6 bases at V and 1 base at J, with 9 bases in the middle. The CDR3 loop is CASRIRGNTEAFF. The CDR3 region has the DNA TGTGCCAGCAGGATCAGGGGGAACACTGAAGCTTTCTTT.

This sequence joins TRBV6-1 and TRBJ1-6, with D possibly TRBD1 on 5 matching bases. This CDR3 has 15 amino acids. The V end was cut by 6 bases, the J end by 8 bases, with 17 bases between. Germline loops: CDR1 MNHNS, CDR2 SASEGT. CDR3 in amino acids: CASRLAGPDYSPLHF. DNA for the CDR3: TGTGCCAGCAGATTGGCGGGACCCGATTATTCACCCCTCCACTTT.

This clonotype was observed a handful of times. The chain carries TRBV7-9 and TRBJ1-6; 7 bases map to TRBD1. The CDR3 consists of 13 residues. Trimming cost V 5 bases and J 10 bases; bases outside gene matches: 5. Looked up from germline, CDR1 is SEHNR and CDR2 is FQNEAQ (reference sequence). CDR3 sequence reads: CASSGTGESPLHF. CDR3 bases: TGTGCCAGCAGCGGAACAGGGGAATCACCCCTCCACTTT.

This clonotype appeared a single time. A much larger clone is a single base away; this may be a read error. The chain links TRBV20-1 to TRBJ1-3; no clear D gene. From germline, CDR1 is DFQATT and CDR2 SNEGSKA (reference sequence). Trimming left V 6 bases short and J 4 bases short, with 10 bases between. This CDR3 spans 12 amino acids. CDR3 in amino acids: CSAAREGNTIYF. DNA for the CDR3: TGCAGTGCCGCTAGAGAAGGAAACACCATATATTTT.

The CDR3 region has the DNA TGTGCCAGCAGCACAGACGGGGTCACCGGGGAGCTGTTTTTT. Protein product: CASSTDGVTGELFF. The chain has TRBV25-1 and TRBJ2-2; D is perhaps TRBD2 (5 bases). The germline V and J ends were trimmed by 6 bases and 4 bases, with 12 bases remaining between them. Germline V gene data show CDR1 as MGHDK and CDR2 as SYGVNS. CDR3 length: 14 amino acids. Using reference TRBV25-1 and TRBJ2-2 for the parts outside the CDR3, the full variable domain is EADIYQTPRYLVIGTGKKITLECSQTMGHDKMYWYQQDPGMELHLIHYSYGVNSTEKGDLSSESTVSRIRTEHFPLTLESARPSHTSQYLCASSTDGVTGELFFGEGSRLTVL.

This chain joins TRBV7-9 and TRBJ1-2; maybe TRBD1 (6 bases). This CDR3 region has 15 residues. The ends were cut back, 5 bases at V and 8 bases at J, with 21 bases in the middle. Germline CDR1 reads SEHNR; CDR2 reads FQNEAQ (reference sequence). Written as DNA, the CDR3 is TGTGCCAGCAGCCAGAATAAGGGGGGCGCCTCCGGCTACACCTTC. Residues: CASSQNKGGASGYTF. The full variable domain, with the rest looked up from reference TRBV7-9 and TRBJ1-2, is DTGVSQNPRHKITKRGQNVTFRCDPISEHNRLYWYRQTLGQGPEFLTYFQNEAQLEKSRLLSDRFSAERPKGSFSTLEIQRTEQGDSAMYLCASSQNKGGASGYTFGSGTRLTVV.

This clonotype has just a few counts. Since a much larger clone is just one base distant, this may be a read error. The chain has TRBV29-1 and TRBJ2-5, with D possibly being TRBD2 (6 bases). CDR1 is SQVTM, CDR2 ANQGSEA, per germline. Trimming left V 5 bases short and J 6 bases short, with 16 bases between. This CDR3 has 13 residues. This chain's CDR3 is CSVFPGGGKTQYF. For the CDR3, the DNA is TGCAGCGTTTTTCCAGGAGGCGGGAAGACCCAGTACTTC.

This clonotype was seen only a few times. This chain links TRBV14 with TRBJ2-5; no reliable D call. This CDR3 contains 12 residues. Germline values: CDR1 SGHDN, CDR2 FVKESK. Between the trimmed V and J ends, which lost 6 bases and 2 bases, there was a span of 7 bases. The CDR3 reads CASSNRQETQYF. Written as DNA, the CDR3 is TGTGCCAGCAGTAATAGACAAGAGACCCAGTACTTC.

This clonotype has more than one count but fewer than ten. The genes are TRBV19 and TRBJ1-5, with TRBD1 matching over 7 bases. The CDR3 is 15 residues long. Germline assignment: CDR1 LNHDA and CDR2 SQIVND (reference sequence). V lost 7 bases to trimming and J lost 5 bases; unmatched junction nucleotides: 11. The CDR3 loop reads CASTPGQFKDQPQHF. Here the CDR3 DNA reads TGTGCCAGTACGCCGGGACAGTTCAAAGATCAGCCCCAGCATTTT.

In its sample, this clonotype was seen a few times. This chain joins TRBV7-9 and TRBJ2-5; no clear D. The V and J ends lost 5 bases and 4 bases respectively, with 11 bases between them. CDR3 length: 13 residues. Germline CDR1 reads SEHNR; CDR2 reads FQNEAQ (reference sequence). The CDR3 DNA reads TGTGCCAGCAGCCAAGGAAGGGTAGAGACCCAGTACTTC. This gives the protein CASSQGRVETQYF. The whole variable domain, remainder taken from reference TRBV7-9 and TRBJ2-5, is DTGVSQNPRHKITKRGQNVTFRCDPISEHNRLYWYRQTLGQGPEFLTYFQNEAQLEKSRLLSDRFSAERPKGSFSTLEIQRTEQGDSAMYLCASSQGRVETQYFGPGTRLLVL.